The T cell receptor beta chain described here comes from a study of T cells in Graves' hyperthyroidism and ophthalmopathy. Turning to the study itself: Peripheral blood collection took place at initial diagnosis, before any treatment.

Using RNA transcripts as the source, TCR beta CDR3 regions were amplified. A set of HTBI primers served as the primers for a first-round RT-PCR of the TCR CDR3. TCRdb called the multiplex PCR reads again in MiXCR, with one record for every CDR3 protein. The sample records a few hundred thousand distinct CDR3 sequences, about 20% being singletons. Germline-derived CDR1 and CDR2 are KGHSH and LQKENI. The length of the CDR3 is 14 residues. Trimming took 4 bases from V and 4 from J; bases not matched to a gene: 4. The material sequenced was blood. The clonotype was recovered from a woman aged 50 to 65 with Graves' hyperthyroidism. The rearrangement uses TRBV18 and TRBJ2-3; TRBD2 matches at 8 bases. CDR3 nucleotide sequence: TGTGCCAGCTCACACGGGGGGGCCTCAGATACGCAGTATTTT. It translates to CASSHGGASDTQYF.